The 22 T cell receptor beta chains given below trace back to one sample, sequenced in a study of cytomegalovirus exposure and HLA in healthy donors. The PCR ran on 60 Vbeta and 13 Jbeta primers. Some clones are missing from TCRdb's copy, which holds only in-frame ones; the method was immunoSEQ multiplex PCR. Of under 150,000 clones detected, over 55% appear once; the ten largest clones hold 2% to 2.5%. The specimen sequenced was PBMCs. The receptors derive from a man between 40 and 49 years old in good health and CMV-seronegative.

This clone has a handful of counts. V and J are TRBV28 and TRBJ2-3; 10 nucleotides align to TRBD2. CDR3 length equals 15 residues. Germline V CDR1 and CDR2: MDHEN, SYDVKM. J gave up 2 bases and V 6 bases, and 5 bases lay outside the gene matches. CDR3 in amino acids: CASSPGTSVTDTQYF. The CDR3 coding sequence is TGTGCCAGCAGCCCCGGGACTAGCGTCACAGATACGCAGTATTTT. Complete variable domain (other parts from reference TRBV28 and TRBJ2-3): DVKVTQSSRYLVKRTGEKVFLECVQDMDHENMFWYRQDPGLGLRLIYFSYDVKMKEKGDIPEGYSVSREKKERFSLILESASTNQTSMYLCASSPGTSVTDTQYFGPGTRLTVL.

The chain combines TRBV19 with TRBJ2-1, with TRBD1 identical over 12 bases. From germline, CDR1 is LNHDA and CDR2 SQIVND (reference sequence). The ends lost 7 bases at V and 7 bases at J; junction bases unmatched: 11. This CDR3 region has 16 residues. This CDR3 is CASTAGTGGRGNEQFF. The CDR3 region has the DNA TGTGCCAGTACTGCAGGGACAGGGGGCCGAGGGAATGAGCAGTTCTTC.

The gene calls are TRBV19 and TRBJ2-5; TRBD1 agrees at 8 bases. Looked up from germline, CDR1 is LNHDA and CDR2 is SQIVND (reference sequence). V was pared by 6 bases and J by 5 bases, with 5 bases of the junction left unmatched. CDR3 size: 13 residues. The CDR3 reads CASRGQGRETQYF. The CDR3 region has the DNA TGTGCCAGTAGAGGACAGGGAAGGGAGACCCAGTACTTC.

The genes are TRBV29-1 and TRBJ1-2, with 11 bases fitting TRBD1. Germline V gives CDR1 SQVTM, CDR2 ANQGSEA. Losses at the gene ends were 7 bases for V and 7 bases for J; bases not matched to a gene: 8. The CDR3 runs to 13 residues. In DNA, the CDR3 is TGCAGCGGCAAAGCGGACAGGGGGCGTGGCTACACCTTC. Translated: CSGKADRGRGYTF. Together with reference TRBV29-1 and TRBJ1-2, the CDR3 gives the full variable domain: SAVISQKPSRDICQRGTSLTIQCQVDSQVTMMFWYRQQPGQSLTLIATANQGSEATYESGFVIDKFPISRPNLTFSTLTVSNMSPEDSSIYLCSGKADRGRGYTFGSGTRLTVV.

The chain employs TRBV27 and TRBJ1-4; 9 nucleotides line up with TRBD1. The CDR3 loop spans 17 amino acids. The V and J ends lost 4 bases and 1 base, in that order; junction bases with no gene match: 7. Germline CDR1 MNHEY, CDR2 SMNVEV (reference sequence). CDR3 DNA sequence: TGTGCCAGCAGTTCAGACCGGGACAGGGTAACTAATGAAAAACTGTTTTTT. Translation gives CASSSDRDRVTNEKLFF.

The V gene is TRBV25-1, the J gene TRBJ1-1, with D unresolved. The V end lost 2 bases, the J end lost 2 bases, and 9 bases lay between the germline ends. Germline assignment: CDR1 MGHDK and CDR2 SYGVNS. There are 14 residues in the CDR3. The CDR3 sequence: CASSEIAGNTEAFF. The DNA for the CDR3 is TGTGCCAGCAGTGAAATAGCCGGAAACACTGAAGCTTTCTTT.

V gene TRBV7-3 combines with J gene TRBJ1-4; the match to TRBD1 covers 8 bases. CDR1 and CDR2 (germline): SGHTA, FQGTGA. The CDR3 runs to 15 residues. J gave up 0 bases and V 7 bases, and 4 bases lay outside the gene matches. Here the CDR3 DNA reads TGTGCCAGCATCGTGGACAGGGCAACTAATGAAAAACTGTTTTTT. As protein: CASIVDRATNEKLFF. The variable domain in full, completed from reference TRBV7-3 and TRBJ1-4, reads GAGVSQTPSNKVTEKGKYVELRCDPISGHTALYWYRQSLGQGPEFLIYFQGTGAADDSGLPNDRFFAVRPEGSVSTLKIQRTERGDSAVYLCASIVDRATNEKLFFGSGTQLSVL.

The CDR3 region is CATSLDRSYGYTF. The CDR3 coding sequence is TGTGCCACCAGCTTAGACAGGAGCTATGGCTACACCTTC. V is TRBV15 and J is TRBJ1-2; tentatively, D is TRBD1 (6 bases). From germline, CDR1 is LNHNV and CDR2 YYDKDF (reference sequence). The V gene lost 5 bases and the J gene lost 4 bases, with 11 bases spanning the gap. CDR3 length: 13 residues. The whole variable domain, filled in from reference TRBV15 and TRBJ1-2, reads DAMVIQNPRYQVTQFGKPVTLSCSQTLNHNVMYWYQQKSSQAPKLLFHYYDKDFNNEADTPDNFQSRRPNTSFCFLDIRSPGLGDTAMYLCATSLDRSYGYTFGSGTRLTVV.

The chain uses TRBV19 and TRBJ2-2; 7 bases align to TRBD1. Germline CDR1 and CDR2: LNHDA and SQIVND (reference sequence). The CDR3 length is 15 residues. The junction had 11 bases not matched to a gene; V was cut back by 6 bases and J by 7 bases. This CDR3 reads CASRDRSSNFGELFF. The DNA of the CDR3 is TGTGCCAGTAGGGACAGGTCATCAAACTTCGGGGAGCTGTTTTTT.

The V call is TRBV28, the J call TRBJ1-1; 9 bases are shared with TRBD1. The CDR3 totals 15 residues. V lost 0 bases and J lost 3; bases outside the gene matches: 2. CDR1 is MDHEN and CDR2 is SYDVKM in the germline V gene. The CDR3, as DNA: TGTGCCAGCAGTTTATGGGGACAGGGTTACACTGAAGCTTTCTTT. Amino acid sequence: CASSLWGQGYTEAFF.

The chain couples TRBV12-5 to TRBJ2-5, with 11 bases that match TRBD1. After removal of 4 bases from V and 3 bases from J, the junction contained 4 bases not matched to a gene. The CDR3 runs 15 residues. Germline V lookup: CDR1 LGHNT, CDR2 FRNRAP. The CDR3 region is CASGWGTGGEETQYF. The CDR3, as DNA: TGTGCTAGTGGTTGGGGGACAGGGGGAGAAGAGACCCAGTACTTC.

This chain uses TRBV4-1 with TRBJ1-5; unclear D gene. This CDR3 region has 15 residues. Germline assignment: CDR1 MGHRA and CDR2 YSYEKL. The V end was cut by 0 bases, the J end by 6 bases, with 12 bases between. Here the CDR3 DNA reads TGCGCCAGCAGCCAAGATGCGCAGGTGGGTCAGCCCCAGCATTTT. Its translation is CASSQDAQVGQPQHF.

The CDR3 DNA reads as TGTGCCAGTAGTGCCCGGAGAACCGGGGAGCTGTTTTTT. It is translated as CASSARRTGELFF. This chain uses TRBV19 with TRBJ2-2; no clear D gene. CDR1 LNHDA and CDR2 SQIVND come from the germline V gene (reference sequence). The CDR3 is made up of 13 amino acids. The germline V and J ends were trimmed by 5 bases and 5 bases, with 9 bases remaining between them.

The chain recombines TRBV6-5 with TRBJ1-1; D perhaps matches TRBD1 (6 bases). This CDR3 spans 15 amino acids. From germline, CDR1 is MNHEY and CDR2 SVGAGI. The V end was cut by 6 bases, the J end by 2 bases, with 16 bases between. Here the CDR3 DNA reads TGTGCCAGCAGACCGTCGGGACACCAAAACACTGAAGCTTTCTTT. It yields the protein CASRPSGHQNTEAFF.

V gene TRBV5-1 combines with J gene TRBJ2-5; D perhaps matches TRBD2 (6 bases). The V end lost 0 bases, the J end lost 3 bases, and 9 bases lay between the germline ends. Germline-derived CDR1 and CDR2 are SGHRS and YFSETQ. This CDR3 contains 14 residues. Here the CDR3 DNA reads TGCGCCAGCAGCTTGGACAGGAGGGAAGAGACCCAGTACTTC. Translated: CASSLDRREETQYF.

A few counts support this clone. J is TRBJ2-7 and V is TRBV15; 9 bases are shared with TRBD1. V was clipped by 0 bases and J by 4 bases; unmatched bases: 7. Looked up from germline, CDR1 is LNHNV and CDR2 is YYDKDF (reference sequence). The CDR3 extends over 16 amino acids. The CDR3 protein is CATSRDLAQGAYEQYF. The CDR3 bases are TGTGCCACCAGCAGAGATCTCGCACAGGGGGCTTACGAGCAGTACTTC.

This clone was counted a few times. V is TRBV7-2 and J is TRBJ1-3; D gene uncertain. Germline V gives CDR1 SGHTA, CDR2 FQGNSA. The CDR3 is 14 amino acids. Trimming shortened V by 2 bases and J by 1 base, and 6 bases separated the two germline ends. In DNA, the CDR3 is TGTGCCAGCAGCTTACTCCGGTCTGGAAACACCATATATTTT. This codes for CASSLLRSGNTIYF.

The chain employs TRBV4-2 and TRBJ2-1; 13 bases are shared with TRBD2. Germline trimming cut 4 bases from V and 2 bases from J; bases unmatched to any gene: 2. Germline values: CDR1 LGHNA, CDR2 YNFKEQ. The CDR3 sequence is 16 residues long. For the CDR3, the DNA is TGTGCCAGCAGCCCGGGACTAGCGGGAACCTACAATGAGCAGTTCTTC. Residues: CASSPGLAGTYNEQFF.

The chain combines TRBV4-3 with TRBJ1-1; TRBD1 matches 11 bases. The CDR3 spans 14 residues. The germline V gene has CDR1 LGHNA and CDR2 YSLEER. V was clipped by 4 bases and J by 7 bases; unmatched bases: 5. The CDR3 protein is CASSRGQGAYEAFF. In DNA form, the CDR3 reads TGCGCCAGCAGCCGAGGACAGGGGGCTTATGAAGCTTTCTTT.

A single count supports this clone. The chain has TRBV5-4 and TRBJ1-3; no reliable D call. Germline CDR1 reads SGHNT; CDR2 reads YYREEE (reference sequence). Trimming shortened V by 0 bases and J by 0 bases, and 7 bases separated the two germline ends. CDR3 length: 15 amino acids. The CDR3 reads CASSLAGASGNTIYF. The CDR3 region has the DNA TGTGCCAGCAGCTTGGCCGGTGCCTCTGGAAACACCATATATTTT.

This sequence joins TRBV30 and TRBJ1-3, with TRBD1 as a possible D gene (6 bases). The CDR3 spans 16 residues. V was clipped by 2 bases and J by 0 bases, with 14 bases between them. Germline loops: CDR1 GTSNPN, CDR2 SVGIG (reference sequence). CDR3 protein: CAWSLQGLSSGNTIYF. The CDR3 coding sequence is TGTGCCTGGAGTTTACAGGGCTTAAGCTCTGGAAACACCATATATTTT. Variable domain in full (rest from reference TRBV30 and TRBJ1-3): SQTIHQWPATLVQPVGSPLSLECTVEGTSNPNLYWYRQAAGRGLQLLFYSVGIGQISSEVPQNLSASRPQDRQFILSSKKLLLSDSGFYLCAWSLQGLSSGNTIYFGEGSWLTVV.

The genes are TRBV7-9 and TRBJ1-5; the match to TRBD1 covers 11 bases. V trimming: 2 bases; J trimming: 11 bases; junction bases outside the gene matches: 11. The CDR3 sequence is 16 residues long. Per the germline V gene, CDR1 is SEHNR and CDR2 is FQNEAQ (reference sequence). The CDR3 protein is CASSLFPGQGDWTQHF. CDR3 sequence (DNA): TGTGCCAGCAGCTTATTTCCGGGACAGGGGGATTGGACCCAGCATTTT.